One and the same sample provided the 14 T cell receptor beta chains below, sequenced in a study of blood T cell repertoires in COVID-19. The assay was immunoSEQ multiplex PCR, and TCRdb's table has in-frame clones only and misses some. The data contain about 100,000 clones, 80% of them singletons. The sequenced material came from peripheral blood. The receptor set was obtained from a woman aged 70 to 79 with acute or convalescent COVID-19.

V gene TRBV5-4 combines with J gene TRBJ1-1; no firm D call. This CDR3 comprises 14 residues. Between the trimmed V and J ends, which lost 4 bases and 0 bases, there was a span of 10 bases. Germline-derived CDR1 and CDR2 are SGHNT and YYREEE (reference sequence). The CDR3 region is CASSVGDMNTEAFF. The CDR3 nucleotides read TGTGCCAGCAGCGTGGGCGACATGAACACTGAAGCTTTCTTT.

The chain links TRBV6-6 to TRBJ2-7; D possibly corresponds to TRBD1 (5 bases). Trimming removed 5 bases at V and 2 bases at J, with 10 bases between. Germline V gene data show CDR1 as MNHNY and CDR2 as SVGAGI (reference sequence). The CDR3 is 13 residues long. The CDR3 DNA is TGTGCCAGCAGTCTTGGACAAACCTACGAGCAGTACTTC. Protein: CASSLGQTYEQYF.

This sequence joins TRBV12-5 and TRBJ1-4, with 10 bases lining up with TRBD1. The CDR3 has 17 amino acids. Per germline, CDR1 LGHNT and CDR2 FRNRAP. J was trimmed by 0 bases and V by 5 bases; bases with no gene match: 6. This CDR3 is CASGTGTGVATNEKLFF. The CDR3 region has the DNA TGTGCTAGTGGTACTGGGACAGGGGTTGCAACTAATGAAAAACTGTTTTTT.

The rearrangement links TRBV28 to TRBJ2-5; TRBD1 matches 10 bases. The germline gives CDR1 MDHEN, CDR2 SYDVKM. Unmatched junction bases numbered 3, after V lost 6 bases and J lost 5 bases. The CDR3 consists of 13 residues. The chain's CDR3 is CASRPGQGETQYF. The CDR3 nucleotides read TGTGCCAGCAGACCGGGACAGGGGGAGACCCAGTACTTC.

With respect to this clone: The sample contains more than one DNA sequence encoding this CDR3. The V gene is TRBV7-2, the J gene TRBJ2-2; D unresolved. The CDR3 runs 14 residues. V lost 5 bases, J lost 1 base, and 8 bases lay in between. Germline V gives CDR1 SGHTA, CDR2 FQGNSA. This CDR3 is CASSPSRNTGELFF. Here the CDR3 DNA reads TGTGCCAGCAGCCCCTCGAGGAACACCGGGGAGCTGTTTTTT.

The V gene is TRBV6-5, the J gene TRBJ1-3; TRBD1 might be the D (6 bases). The ends were cut back, 6 bases at V and 0 bases at J, with 9 bases in the middle. CDR3 length equals 14 residues. From germline, CDR1 is MNHEY and CDR2 SVGAGI. In DNA form, the CDR3 reads TGTGCCAGCAGCGGACAGTTCTCTGGAAACACCATATATTTT. Encoded protein: CASSGQFSGNTIYF.

This clone is a singleton in its sample. The V and J genes are TRBV29-1 and TRBJ1-2, with 8 bases aligning to TRBD1. The CDR3 has 13 residues. Germline-derived CDR1 and CDR2 are SQVTM and ANQGSEA. J gave up 7 bases and V 0 bases, and 4 bases lay outside the gene matches. The CDR3 region has the DNA TGCAGCGTTGAAGAGGACAGGGTACGTGGCTACACCTTC. Translation: CSVEEDRVRGYTF.

The V call is TRBV19, the J call TRBJ2-3, with D tentatively TRBD1 (5 bases). V was pared by 7 bases and J by 0 bases, with 14 bases between. This CDR3 spans 15 amino acids. CDR1 and CDR2 (germline): LNHDA, SQIVND (reference sequence). CDR3 in amino acids: CASTQGEGSTDTQYF. The CDR3 region has the DNA TGTGCCAGTACCCAGGGTGAAGGGAGCACAGATACGCAGTATTTT.

This clone was counted only a few times. The genes are TRBV6-5 and TRBJ1-5; TRBD1 aligns across 7 bases. CDR1 MNHEY and CDR2 SVGAGI come from the germline V gene. The CDR3 sequence is 15 residues long. The ends lost 5 bases at V and 4 bases at J; junction bases unmatched: 8. The CDR3 DNA reads TGTGCCAGCAGTCCCTCCCCAGGGGGGAATCAGCCCCAGCATTTT. This encodes CASSPSPGGNQPQHF.

This clone was recorded once. The V gene is TRBV12-3 or TRBV12-4, the J gene TRBJ2-7; D unclear. This CDR3 comprises 13 residues. Deletions cut 3 bases from V and 4 bases from J, with 10 bases between. CDR3 sequence reads: CASSLGRLYEQYV. The CDR3 DNA is TGTGCCAGCAGTTTGGGCAGGTTATACGAGCAGTACGTC.

The rearrangement uses TRBV28 and TRBJ2-5, with 10 bases fitting TRBD1. Germline CDR1 MDHEN, CDR2 SYDVKM. This CDR3 spans 15 amino acids. Germline trimming cut 5 bases from V and 5 bases from J; bases unmatched to any gene: 8. CDR3 sequence: CASSPDRGRRETQYF. DNA of the CDR3: TGTGCCAGCAGTCCCGACAGGGGGCGAAGGGAGACCCAGTACTTC. The variable domain in full, completed from reference TRBV28 and TRBJ2-5, reads DVKVTQSSRYLVKRTGEKVFLECVQDMDHENMFWYRQDPGLGLRLIYFSYDVKMKEKGDIPEGYSVSREKKERFSLILESASTNQTSMYLCASSPDRGRRETQYFGPGTRLLVL.

The CDR3 region has the DNA TGTGCCAGCAGTTACGGACAGGGAAGATCCTACGAGCAGTACGTC. As protein: CASSYGQGRSYEQYV. The genes are TRBV28 and TRBJ2-7; TRBD1 agrees at 8 bases. The CDR3 length is 15 residues. CDR1 is MDHEN and CDR2 is SYDVKM in the germline V gene. J gave up 1 base and V 4 bases, and 6 bases lay outside the gene matches.

This sequence joins TRBV2 and TRBJ2-1, with D possibly matching TRBD1 (5 bases). The germline V and J ends were trimmed by 1 base and 0 bases, with 10 bases remaining between them. This CDR3 is 16 amino acids long. Germline V gives CDR1 SNHLY, CDR2 FYNNEI. The CDR3 sequence: CASSEVGPSSYNEQFF. The CDR3, as DNA: TGTGCCAGCAGTGAAGTGGGGCCCAGCTCCTACAATGAGCAGTTCTTC.

This clone was observed once. The chain employs TRBV7-6 and TRBJ2-6, with 10 positions matching TRBD1. CDR1 SGHVS and CDR2 FNYEAQ come from the germline V gene. This CDR3 has 15 residues. With V trimmed by 8 bases and J by 2 bases, 3 bases remained unmatched. This CDR3 is CASRTGGTGANVLTF. CDR3 coding DNA: TGTGCCAGCCGGACAGGGGGTACTGGGGCCAACGTCCTGACTTTC.